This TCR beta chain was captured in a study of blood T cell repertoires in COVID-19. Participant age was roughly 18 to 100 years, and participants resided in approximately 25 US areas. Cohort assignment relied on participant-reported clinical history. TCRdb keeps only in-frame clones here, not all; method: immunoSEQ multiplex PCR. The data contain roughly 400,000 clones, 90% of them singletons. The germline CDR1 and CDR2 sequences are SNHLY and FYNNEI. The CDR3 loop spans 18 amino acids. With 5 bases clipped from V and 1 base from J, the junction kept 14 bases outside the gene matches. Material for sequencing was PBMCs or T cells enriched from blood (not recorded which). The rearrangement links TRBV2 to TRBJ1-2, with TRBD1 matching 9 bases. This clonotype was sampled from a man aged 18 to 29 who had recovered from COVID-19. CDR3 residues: CASSKLDRGRLFNYGYTF. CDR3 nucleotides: TGTGCCAGCAGTAAACTAGACAGGGGGAGACTTTTTAACTATGGCTACACCTTC.